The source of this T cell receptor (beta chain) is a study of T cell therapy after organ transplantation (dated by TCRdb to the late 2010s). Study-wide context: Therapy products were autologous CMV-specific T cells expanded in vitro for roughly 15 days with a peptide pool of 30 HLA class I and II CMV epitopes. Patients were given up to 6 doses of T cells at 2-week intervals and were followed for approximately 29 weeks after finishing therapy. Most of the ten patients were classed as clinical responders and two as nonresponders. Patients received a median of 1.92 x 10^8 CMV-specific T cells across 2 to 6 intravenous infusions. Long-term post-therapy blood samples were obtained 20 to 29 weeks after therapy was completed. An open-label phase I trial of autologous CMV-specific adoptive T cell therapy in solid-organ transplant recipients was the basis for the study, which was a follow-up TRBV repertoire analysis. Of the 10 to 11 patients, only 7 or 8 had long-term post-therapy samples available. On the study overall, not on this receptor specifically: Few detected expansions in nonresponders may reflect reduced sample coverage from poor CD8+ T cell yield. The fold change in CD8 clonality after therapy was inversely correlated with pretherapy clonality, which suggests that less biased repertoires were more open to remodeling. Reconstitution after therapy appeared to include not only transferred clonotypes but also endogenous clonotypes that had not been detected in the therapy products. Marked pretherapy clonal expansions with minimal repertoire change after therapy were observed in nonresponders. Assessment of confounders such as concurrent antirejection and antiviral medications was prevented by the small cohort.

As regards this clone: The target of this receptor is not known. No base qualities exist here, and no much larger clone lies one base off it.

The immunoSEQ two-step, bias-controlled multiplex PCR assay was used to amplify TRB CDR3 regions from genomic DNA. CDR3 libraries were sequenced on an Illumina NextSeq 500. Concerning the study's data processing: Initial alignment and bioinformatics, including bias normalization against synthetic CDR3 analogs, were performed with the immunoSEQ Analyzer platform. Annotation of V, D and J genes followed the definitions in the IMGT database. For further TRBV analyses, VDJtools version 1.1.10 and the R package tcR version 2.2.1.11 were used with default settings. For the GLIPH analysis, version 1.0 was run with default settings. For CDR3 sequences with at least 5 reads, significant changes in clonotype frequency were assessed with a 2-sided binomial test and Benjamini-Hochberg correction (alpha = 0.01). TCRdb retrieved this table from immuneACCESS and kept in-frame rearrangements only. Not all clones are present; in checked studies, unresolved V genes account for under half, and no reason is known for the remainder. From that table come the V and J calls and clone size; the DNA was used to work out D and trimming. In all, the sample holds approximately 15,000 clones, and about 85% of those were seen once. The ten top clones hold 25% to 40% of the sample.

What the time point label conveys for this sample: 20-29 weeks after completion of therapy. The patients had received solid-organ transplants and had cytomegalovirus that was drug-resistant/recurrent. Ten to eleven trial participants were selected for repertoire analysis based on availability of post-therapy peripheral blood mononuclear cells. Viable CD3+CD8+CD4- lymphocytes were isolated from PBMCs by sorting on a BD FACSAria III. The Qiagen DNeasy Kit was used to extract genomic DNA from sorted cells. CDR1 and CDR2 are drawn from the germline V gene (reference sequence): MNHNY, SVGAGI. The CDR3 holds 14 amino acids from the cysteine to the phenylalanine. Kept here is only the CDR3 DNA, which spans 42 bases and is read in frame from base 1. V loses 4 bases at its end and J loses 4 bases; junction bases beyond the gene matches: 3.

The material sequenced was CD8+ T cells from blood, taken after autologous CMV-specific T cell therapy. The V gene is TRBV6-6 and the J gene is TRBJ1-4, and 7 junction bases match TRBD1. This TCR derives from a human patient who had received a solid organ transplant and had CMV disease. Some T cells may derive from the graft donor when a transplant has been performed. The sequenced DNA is TGTGCCAGCAGTTTGGGACAGATTAATGAAAAACTGTTTTTT. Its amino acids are CASSLGQINEKLFF.